The rows below give T cell receptor beta chains drawn from one sample of a study of immune characterization of retroperitoneal liposarcoma. TCRdb reanalysed the PCR reads using MiXCR and keeps one entry per CDR3 protein. Here the sample spans under 3,500 distinct CDR3 sequences, 27% being singletons. The sequenced sample was tumor tissue. The receptors derive from a female donor with retroperitoneal liposarcoma. Both conserved end residues are part of each CDR3. D genes are given only for firm matches. Some rows have no size entry. The others give once, few or many, or a class for an expanded clone.

TGCGCCAGCAGCTTGACTTCGGACCTGAACCTCTACGAGCAGTACTTC	CASSLTSDLNLYEQYF	.	16	TRBV5-1	TRBJ2-7	.
TGCGCCAGCAGTACAGGGGCCTACGAGCAGTACTTC	CASSTGAYEQYF	few	12	TRBV5-1	TRBJ2-7	TRBD1
TGTGCCAGCAGTTCAGACATTGGGGCCTACAATGAGCAGTACTTC	CASSSDIGAYNEQYF	medium-sized	15	TRBV12-3/TRBV12-4	TRBJ2-7	.
TGTGCCTCAAGGGGGGGTTACAATGAGCAGTTCTTC	CASRGGYNEQFF	once	12	TRBV10-3	TRBJ2-1	.
TGTGCCAGCAGAAGGGACAGGGTACAATACAATGAGCAGTTCTTC	CASRRDRVQYNEQFF	.	15	TRBV6-5	TRBJ2-1	TRBD1
TGTGCCAGCAGCCTCCGGACAGCGACCATCCTGAACGAGCAGTACTTC	CASSLRTATILNEQYF	few	16	TRBV6-1	TRBJ2-7	.
TGTGCCAGCAGCCTACTAGCGCGTGGTCCTGAGCAGTACTTC	CASSLLARGPEQYF	few	14	TRBV3-1	TRBJ2-7	TRBD2
TGTGCCAGCAGCCCAGTCTCAGGGGGCACTGAAGCTTTCTTT	CASSPVSGGTEAFF	few	14	TRBV11-2	TRBJ1-1	TRBD1
TGTGCCAGCAGCCCCGACAGGGGGCGCCACGAGCAGTACTTC	CASSPDRGRHEQYF	.	14	TRBV7-2	TRBJ2-7	TRBD1
TGTGCCAGCAGTTACTCGGCGGGACGGGATGAGCAGTACTTC	CASSYSAGRDEQYF	.	14	TRBV6-5	TRBJ2-7	.
TGTGCCAGCAAACTAGCGGGCAACACCGGGGAGCTGTTTTTT	CASKLAGNTGELFF	large	14	TRBV6-1	TRBJ2-2	TRBD2
TGCGCCAGCAGCGCCGGACAGGGCCGGGCTGAAGCTTTCTTT	CASSAGQGRAEAFF	few	14	TRBV5-1	TRBJ1-1	TRBD1
TGTGCCAGCAGCTTAGCGCGGACGGGAACCGGGGAGCTGTTTTTT	CASSLARTGTGELFF	few	15	TRBV7-6	TRBJ2-2	.
TGTGCCAGCAGTTACGATCCGGCTAGCGGATACAATGAGCAGTTCTTC	CASSYDPASGYNEQFF	few	16	TRBV6-6	TRBJ2-1	TRBD2
TGTGCCAGCAGCAATAGGCTTCGGACTAGCGTCTACAATGAGCAGTTCTTC	CASSNRLRTSVYNEQFF	.	17	TRBV6-5	TRBJ2-1	TRBD2
TGTGCCAGTAGTATAGATCTGGGGAACGAGCAGTACTTC	CASSIDLGNEQYF	few	13	TRBV19	TRBJ2-7	.
TGTGCCACCAGCAGCCTGTTCGGACAGGGCTACGAGCAGTACTTC	CATSSLFGQGYEQYF	few	15	TRBV15	TRBJ2-7	TRBD1
TGCGCCAGCAGCTTGGTAGCCTCGGGACAGGGTGGGTCCCAGTACTTC	CASSLVASGQGGSQYF	.	16	TRBV5-1	TRBJ2-5	TRBD1
TGTGCCAGCAGTTTTGAAACTAGCACAGATACGCAGTATTTT	CASSFETSTDTQYF	large	14	TRBV12-3/TRBV12-4	TRBJ2-3	.
TGTGCCAGCAGTTCTCCCGGGACTAGCTCCTACAATGAGCAGTTCTTC	CASSSPGTSSYNEQFF	medium-sized	16	TRBV6-1	TRBJ2-1	TRBD2
TGTGCCAGCAGGGTGGACAGATCTGTTTCAAATGAGCAGTACTTC	CASRVDRSVSNEQYF	many	15	TRBV6-1	TRBJ2-7	.
TGTGCCAGCAGTAGACTAGCGGGAGGGCCTCACGAGCAGTACTTC	CASSRLAGGPHEQYF	many	15	TRBV6-1	TRBJ2-7	TRBD2
TGCAGCGTTGGGGTCAATGAGCAGTACTTC	CSVGVNEQYF	.	10	TRBV29-1	TRBJ2-7	.
TGTGCCAGCAGCTTAGCGAGACTAGTTAGGGCCCAAGAGACCCAGTACTTC	CASSLARLVRAQETQYF	.	17	TRBV7-2	TRBJ2-5	.
TGTGCCAGCCGGGACACTTATGGCTACACCTTC	CASRDTYGYTF	.	11	TRBV6-1	TRBJ1-2	.
TGTGCCAGCAGCTTAGAGGGACTGGGGACCCAGTACTTC	CASSLEGLGTQYF	.	13	TRBV7-6	TRBJ2-5	.
TGTGCCAGCAGTTTATCAGGGGTTTTTTTTTTTCCAACTAATGAAAAACTGTTTTTT	CASSLSGVFFFPTNEKLFF	.	19	TRBV27	TRBJ1-4	.
TGTGCCTGGACCCTAAAAGGGACAGCTAGAGGCTACACCTTC	CAWTLKGTARGYTF	.	14	TRBV30	TRBJ1-2	TRBD1
TGCGCCAGCAGCTTGCAGGGACTAGCGGGAAACAACGAGCAGTACTTC	CASSLQGLAGNNEQYF	.	16	TRBV5-1	TRBJ2-7	TRBD2
TGTGCCAGCAGCGTGGATGGGACAGGGGCGAACAAGGCTGGGGCCAACGTCCTGACTTTC	CASSVDGTGANKAGANVLTF	.	20	TRBV9	TRBJ2-6	TRBD1
TGTGCCAGCACTAGGGGGGGTAGCAATCAGCCCCAGCATTTT	CASTRGGSNQPQHF	.	14	TRBV6-1	TRBJ1-5	.
TGTGCCAGCAGCTTATCCAGGGTATACGAGCAGTACTTC	CASSLSRVYEQYF	large	13	TRBV11-2	TRBJ2-7	.
TGTGCCAGCAGCGCGATCGTGTATGGCTACACCTTC	CASSAIVYGYTF	.	12	TRBV6-1	TRBJ1-2	.
TGCGCCAGCAGCCAAGATTATAGCGGGAGGGGAAACATTCAGTACTTC	CASSQDYSGRGNIQYF	.	16	TRBV4-1	TRBJ2-4	TRBD2
TGTGCCAGCAGATCCGGGACAGCCTATGGCTACACCTTC	CASRSGTAYGYTF	few	13	TRBV6-6	TRBJ1-2	TRBD1
TGCGCCAGCAGCCAAGGGACCGGGACGTTACTGTTTTTT	CASSQGTGTLLFF	.	13	TRBV4-1	TRBJ1-4	.
TGTGCCAGCAGTTTACTAGCGGGAGTATCCAATGAGCAGTTCTTC	CASSLLAGVSNEQFF	medium-sized	15	TRBV12-3/TRBV12-4	TRBJ2-1	TRBD2
TGTGCCAGCAGACGACTAGCGGGAGGACAGGGGGTCCAGTACTTC	CASRRLAGGQGVQYF	few	15	TRBV7-2	TRBJ2-4	TRBD2
TGCGCCAGCAGCCAAGGGACAGTCAATGAGCAGTTCTTC	CASSQGTVNEQFF	medium-sized	13	TRBV4-1	TRBJ2-1	.
TGTGCCAGCAGTAATCCGGGACTAGGTGATGAGCAGTTCTTC	CASSNPGLGDEQFF	medium-sized	14	TRBV6-6	TRBJ2-1	TRBD2
TGCAGTGCCACAAACACCGGGACTAGCGGCACAGATACGCAGTATTTT	CSATNTGTSGTDTQYF	.	16	TRBV20-1	TRBJ2-3	TRBD2
TGTGCCAGCAGCCAAACGGATGAGCAGTTCTTC	CASSQTDEQFF	few	11	TRBV6-1	TRBJ2-1	.
TGTGCCAGCAGCCGGGGACAGTCCTACAATGAGCAGTTCTTC	CASSRGQSYNEQFF	.	14	TRBV11-3	TRBJ2-1	TRBD1
TGTGCCAGCAGCGGATCCGGGACTAGGCGTCGAGAGACCCAGTACTTC	CASSGSGTRRRETQYF	.	16	TRBV7-2	TRBJ2-5	TRBD2
TGTGCCAGCAGTTTAGGGCAGAACAATCAGCCCCAGCATTTT	CASSLGQNNQPQHF	medium-sized	14	TRBV12-3/TRBV12-4	TRBJ1-5	.
TGTGCCAGCAGTGAAGGGGACAGGGGCGAGCAGTACTTC	CASSEGDRGEQYF	large	13	TRBV6-1	TRBJ2-7	TRBD1
TGTGCCAGCAGTAAGGCAGGGGCAGATACGCAGTATTTT	CASSKAGADTQYF	few	13	TRBV25-1	TRBJ2-3	.
TGTGCCAGCAGTTCTGGGACAGAAAATGAGCAGTACTTC	CASSSGTENEQYF	.	13	TRBV6-5	TRBJ2-7	TRBD1
TGTGCCAGCAGTGACTCGACTAGCGGGAGCAATGAGCAGTTCTTC	CASSDSTSGSNEQFF	.	15	TRBV6-4	TRBJ2-1	TRBD2
TGTGCCAGCAGTCCTCTAGCGGGACAAAACATTCAGTACTTC	CASSPLAGQNIQYF	medium-sized	14	TRBV6-1	TRBJ2-4	TRBD2
TGCGCCAGCAGGGCGCCAGGTCAGGTAGACGAGCAGTACTTC	CASRAPGQVDEQYF	medium-sized	14	TRBV10-1	TRBJ2-7	.